This T cell receptor beta chain appears in the sequencing data of a study of T cell responses to AZD1222 COVID-19 vaccine. Study-level results: Donors were chiefly white British, with a greater number of females, and clonal diversity was perhaps underestimated. No day 14 peak samples; only post-peak repertoires were characterized. A rise in Spike-specific TCR breadth and depth followed two AZD1222 doses.

Trimming removed 5 bases from V and 2 bases from J; junction bases left unmatched: 3. Germline V gene lookup returns CDR1 SEHNR and CDR2 FQNEAQ (reference sequence). The CDR3 totals 14 residues. A remark on this clone: Its matching antigen is unknown.

Assay: immunoSEQ multiplex PCR; the TCRdb copy retains only in-frame clones and omits some. The data hold around 100,000 clones, with 65% to 90% observed a single time. The gene calls are TRBV7-9 and TRBJ1-3, with 7 bases identical to TRBD1. Source: peripheral blood, taken on day 0 of AZD1222 vaccination. This TCR was recovered from an adult in good health. The CDR3 is CASSPQGTGNTIYF. Written as DNA, the CDR3 is TGTGCCAGCAGCCCACAGGGGACTGGAAACACCATATATTTT.